Presented here are 20 T cell receptor beta chains from one specimen sequenced in a study of radiation and T cells in renal cell carcinoma. Time point given: baseline pretreatment blood. Stated treatment: 15 Gy SBRT to primary tumor, nephrectomy 4 weeks later. The method was immunoSEQ multiplex PCR; TCRdb's version includes in-frame clones alone and lacks a portion of them. The sample records about 150,000 clones, less than 90% being singletons. The sequencing used blood, collected from a patient whose treatment included radiotherapy and nephrectomy. The source is a woman in her sixties or seventies with renal cell carcinoma.

The rearrangement links TRBV5-1 to TRBJ2-5; possibly TRBD2 for D (7 bases). The V and J ends lost 1 base and 4 bases respectively, with 14 bases between them. Germline CDR1 and CDR2: SGHRS and YFSETQ. The CDR3 covers 15 residues. CDR3: CASSLSGGARETQYF. The CDR3 DNA reads TGCGCCAGCAGCTTGAGTGGGGGGGCGAGAGAGACCCAGTACTTC.

J is TRBJ1-6 and V is TRBV28; D is uncertain. CDR3 length equals 11 residues. Per the germline V gene, CDR1 is MDHEN and CDR2 is SYDVKM. Trimming stripped 3 bases from V and 10 bases from J, with 4 bases between. The CDR3 spells CASSFNSPLHF. The CDR3 DNA sequence: TGTGCCAGCAGTTTTAACTCACCCCTCCACTTT.

The CDR3 region has the DNA TGCGCCAGCAGCTTGGCAGGGACTAGCCCCGCAGATACGCAGTATTTT. Translated, it gives CASSLAGTSPADTQYF. The chain has TRBV5-1 and TRBJ2-3; TRBD2 agrees at 9 bases. The J segment lost 4 bases and the V segment lost 0 bases, leaving 6 bases of the junction unmatched. This CDR3 comprises 16 residues. Germline V CDR1 and CDR2: SGHRS, YFSETQ.

The gene calls are TRBV9 and TRBJ2-5, with unresolved D. Germline V gene data show CDR1 as SGDLS and CDR2 as YYNGEE. V was shortened by 1 base and J by 0 bases, with 7 bases between the two germline ends. The CDR3 is 14 residues long. This CDR3 is CASSVRQDQETQYF. The CDR3 DNA is TGTGCCAGCAGCGTAAGGCAGGACCAAGAGACCCAGTACTTC.

The rearrangement joins TRBV6-1 to TRBJ2-5, with unresolved D. This CDR3 is 12 amino acids long. The V gene lost 1 base and the J gene lost 4 bases, with 4 bases spanning the gap. Germline CDR1 is MNHNS and CDR2 is SASEGT. The CDR3 spells CASSEEGETQYF. The CDR3 bases are TGTGCCAGCAGTGAAGAGGGAGAGACCCAGTACTTC.

The gene calls are TRBV13 and TRBJ1-1; D call uncertain. V lost 0 bases and J 2 bases, leaving 13 bases between the germline ends. Germline V gene lookup returns CDR1 PRHDT and CDR2 FYEKMQ (reference sequence). This CDR3 spans 16 amino acids. The CDR3 reads CASSLGSQPTNTEAFF. CDR3 DNA: TGTGCCAGCAGCTTAGGCTCCCAGCCAACAAACACTGAAGCTTTCTTT.

The chain is built from TRBV19 and TRBJ1-5; D ambiguous. The V end was cut by 5 bases, the J end by 0 bases, with 17 bases between. Germline V lookup: CDR1 LNHDA, CDR2 SQIVND (reference sequence). This CDR3 region has 17 residues. DNA for the CDR3: TGTGCCAGTAGTCAACGGACTGTCGGCTATAGCAATCAGCCCCAGCATTTT. It yields the protein CASSQRTVGYSNQPQHF.

The chain uses TRBV2 and TRBJ1-1; 8 bases match TRBD1. Germline assignment: CDR1 SNHLY and CDR2 FYNNEI. V was pared by 5 bases and J by 6 bases, with 5 bases of the junction left unmatched. The CDR3 runs to 13 residues. DNA of the CDR3: TGTGCCAGCAGTACGAGACAGGGGTCTGAAGCTTTCTTT. Residues: CASSTRQGSEAFF.

The rearrangement links TRBV2 to TRBJ2-3; D unclear. The V gene's germline CDR1 is SNHLY and CDR2 FYNNEI. The germline V and J ends were trimmed by 4 bases and 0 bases, with 5 bases remaining between them. The CDR3 has 13 amino acids. The CDR3 sequence: CASSGISTDTQYF. CDR3 DNA sequence: TGTGCCAGCAGTGGGATTAGCACAGATACGCAGTATTTT.

This rearrangement joins TRBV7-9 to TRBJ2-7, with D unclear. Germline-derived CDR1 and CDR2 are SEHNR and FQNEAQ (reference sequence). The CDR3 is 13 amino acids. Trimming left V 3 bases short and J 0 bases short, with 6 bases between. The CDR3 bases are TGTGCCAGCAGCTTCGGTAGCTCCTACGAGCAGTACTTC. Translating it yields CASSFGSSYEQYF.

The chain joins TRBV29-1 to TRBJ2-1; 8 bases are shared with TRBD2. The CDR3 covers 12 residues. Trimming cost V 6 bases and J 6 bases; bases outside gene matches: 4. The germline V gene encodes CDR1 SQVTM and CDR2 ANQGSEA. CDR3 coding DNA: TGCAGCGTCGGACGGGGGGGCAATGAGCAGTTCTTC. Its protein product is CSVGRGGNEQFF.

This chain connects TRBV5-1 to TRBJ1-1, with 8 bases identical to TRBD1. This CDR3 region has 15 residues. From germline, CDR1 is SGHRS and CDR2 YFSETQ. J lost 5 bases, V lost 3 bases, and 9 bases had no gene match. The CDR3 bases are TGCGCCAGCAGCTCGAGGACAGGGAGGCAAACTGAAGCTTTCTTT. Its translation: CASSSRTGRQTEAFF.

The V gene is TRBV7-8, the J gene TRBJ2-5, with D unclear. The germline V gene encodes CDR1 SGHVS and CDR2 FQNEAQ. V was shortened by 5 bases and J by 0 bases, with 13 bases between the two germline ends. This CDR3 region has 15 residues. The CDR3 coding sequence is TGTGCCAGCAGCCCCCCGTCTAGACACCAAGAGACCCAGTACTTC. It encodes CASSPPSRHQETQYF.

This rearrangement joins TRBV5-1 to TRBJ1-6, with D perhaps matching TRBD1 (6 bases). V shed 0 bases and J shed 6 bases, with 13 bases lying between them. The CDR3 totals 16 residues. Germline values: CDR1 SGHRS, CDR2 YFSETQ. CDR3 loop: CASSLALGTRNSPLHF. DNA for the CDR3: TGCGCCAGCAGCTTGGCCCTCGGGACACGTAATTCACCCCTCCACTTT.

The V call is TRBV5-1, the J call TRBJ2-3; TRBD1 matches 11 bases. The germline CDR1 and CDR2 sequences are SGHRS and YFSETQ. The CDR3 has 14 residues. V shed 5 bases, J shed 5 bases, and the junction held 4 bases outside the gene matches. The CDR3: CASRDRGLGDTQYF. DNA for the CDR3: TGCGCCAGCAGGGACAGGGGGCTGGGAGATACGCAGTATTTT.

The rearrangement uses TRBV5-4 and TRBJ2-3; 11 bases agree with TRBD1. The V segment lost 3 bases and the J segment 5 bases; nucleotides outside the gene matches: 8. Germline CDR1 and CDR2: SGHNT and YYREEE (reference sequence). The CDR3 sequence is 16 residues long. The CDR3 DNA is TGTGCCAGCAGCTCCCCCCGGGACAGGGGGGTAGATACGCAGTATTTT. Translated, it gives CASSSPRDRGVDTQYF.

The J gene is TRBJ1-2, the V gene TRBV7-8; tentatively, D is TRBD1 (5 bases). The CDR3 consists of 16 residues. The germline CDR1 and CDR2 sequences are SGHVS and FQNEAQ. V lost 2 bases, J lost 7 bases, and 20 bases lay in between. CDR3 DNA: TGTGCCAGCAGCTTATATGGGGCGGGGACGTTAGGTGGCTACACCTTC. The encoded protein is CASSLYGAGTLGGYTF.

The chain employs TRBV19 and TRBJ2-7; the D is unclear. CDR1 LNHDA and CDR2 SQIVND come from the germline V gene (reference sequence). This CDR3 region has 14 residues. The V gene lost 8 bases and the J gene lost 6 bases, with 20 bases spanning the gap. The CDR3 protein is CASQLSAPAGEQYF. The DNA of the CDR3 is TGTGCCAGTCAACTGTCCGCCCCCGCAGGCGAGCAGTACTTC.

The chain is built from TRBV5-4 and TRBJ1-2; 11 bases line up with TRBD1. Per the germline V gene, CDR1 is SGHNT and CDR2 is YYREEE (reference sequence). V was pared by 3 bases and J by 7 bases, with 2 bases of the junction left unmatched. The CDR3 spans 13 residues. The CDR3 is CASSSDRGLGYTF. The DNA of the CDR3 is TGTGCCAGCAGCTCGGACAGGGGGCTTGGCTACACCTTC. The variable domain in full, completed from reference TRBV5-4 and TRBJ1-2, reads ETGVTQSPTHLIKTRGQQVTLRCSSQSGHNTVSWYQQALGQGPQFIFQYYREEENGRGNFPPRFSGLQFPNYSSELNVNALELDDSALYLCASSSDRGLGYTFGSGTRLTVV.

This clone has a single count. This chain connects TRBV5-1 to TRBJ2-2, with D hard to call. This CDR3 has 14 residues. CDR1 is SGHRS, CDR2 YFSETQ, per germline. Trimming cost V 4 bases and J 0 bases, with 7 bases left between them. The CDR3 nucleotides are TGCGCCAGCAGCCCGACCGCGAACACCGGGGAGCTGTTTTTT. This sequence encodes CASSPTANTGELFF.